What follows are 14 T cell receptor beta chains derived from one specimen sequenced in a study of blood T cell repertoires in COVID-19. Generated by immunoSEQ multiplex PCR, the TCRdb table keeps only in-frame clones and is missing some. The sample lists around 100,000 clones, roughly 79% occurring once. Sequencing was carried out using peripheral blood. These receptor sequences come from a woman between 65 and 79 years old with acute or convalescent COVID-19.

This clone was picked up one time. The chain links TRBV12-3 or TRBV12-4 to TRBJ1-1, with TRBD1 as a possible D gene (5 bases). The V gene lost 2 bases and the J gene lost 6 bases, with 10 bases spanning the gap. There are 13 residues in the CDR3. The DNA of the CDR3 is TGTGCCAGCAGTTTATGGGGGGACCCTGAAGCTTTCTTT. Residues: CASSLWGDPEAFF.

The chain recombines TRBV5-8 with TRBJ1-5; possibly TRBD1 for D (6 bases). CDR1 is SGHTS and CDR2 is YDEGEE in the germline V gene. Trimming took off 5 bases at V and 7 bases at J, with 10 bases between the two ends. This CDR3 has 12 amino acids. CDR3 region: CASRTRGQPQHF. The CDR3 DNA reads as TGTGCCAGCAGGACCAGGGGCCAGCCCCAGCATTTT.

The rearrangement uses TRBV6-5 and TRBJ2-6; D ambiguous. The CDR3 length is 13 residues. The germline CDR1 and CDR2 sequences are MNHEY and SVGAGI. Trimming cost V 8 bases and J 1 base, with 6 bases left between them. CDR3 in amino acids: CASSQSGANVLTF. Here the CDR3 DNA reads TGTGCCAGCTCACAGTCTGGGGCCAACGTCCTGACTTTC.

The chain couples TRBV21-1 to TRBJ2-3; the table's D call, TRBD1, has no DNA check behind it. TRBV21-1 is a pseudogene segment. This CDR3 contains 16 residues. The CDR3 region is CASSKAEGTITDTQYF. In DNA, the CDR3 is TGTGCCAGCAGCAAAGCTGAGGGGACAATCACAGATACGCAGTATTTT.

The J gene is TRBJ2-1, the V gene TRBV9; 12 bases match TRBD2. Germline-derived CDR1 and CDR2 are SGDLS and YYNGEE. CDR3 length: 16 residues. Trimming took 4 bases from V and 2 from J; bases not matched to a gene: 4. The CDR3 nucleotides read TGTGCCAGCAGCCCAGGACTAGCGGGGACCTACAATGAGCAGTTCTTC. Translation: CASSPGLAGTYNEQFF.

The chain carries TRBV5-1 and TRBJ2-1; 9 bases line up with TRBD1. The CDR3 loop spans 15 amino acids. Germline V CDR1 and CDR2: SGHRS, YFSETQ. V gave up 5 bases and J gave up 4 bases; unmatched junction bases: 7. The chain's CDR3 is CASSPGQGQYNEQFF. For the CDR3, the DNA is TGCGCCAGCAGTCCCGGACAGGGGCAGTACAATGAGCAGTTCTTC.

The chain joins TRBV20-1 to TRBJ1-4; 10 bases map to TRBD1. The CDR3 totals 15 residues. The germline gives CDR1 DFQATT, CDR2 SNEGSKA (reference sequence). The ends lost 3 bases at V and 8 bases at J; junction bases unmatched: 9. The CDR3 here is CSASPPGTGAEKLFF. DNA of the CDR3: TGCAGTGCTAGTCCCCCCGGGACAGGGGCAGAAAAACTGTTTTTT.

The V call is TRBV19, the J call TRBJ1-5; TRBD1 agrees at 10 bases. This CDR3 region has 14 residues. CDR1 LNHDA and CDR2 SQIVND come from the germline V gene (reference sequence). Trimming cost V 6 bases and J 4 bases; bases outside gene matches: 3. Here the CDR3 DNA reads TGTGCCAGTAGGGGACAGGGGCCTAATCAGCCCCAGCATTTT. Residues: CASRGQGPNQPQHF.

A single count supports this clone. This sequence joins TRBV9 and TRBJ1-2, with TRBD1 as a possible D gene (6 bases). This CDR3 spans 15 amino acids. V was cut by 3 bases and J by 9 bases, with 21 bases left in between. CDR1 is SGDLS, CDR2 YYNGEE, per germline. CDR3 loop: CASSAAGQGSRRYTF. In nucleotides, the CDR3 is TGTGCCAGCAGCGCAGCGGGGCAGGGGTCGAGGCGCTACACCTTC.

The rearrangement joins TRBV2 to TRBJ2-1; D is perhaps TRBD2 (5 bases). The CDR3 contains 13 residues. Germline V gives CDR1 SNHLY, CDR2 FYNNEI. V lost 6 bases and J lost 4, with 10 bases in between. CDR3 coding DNA: TGTGCCAGCAGCTGGGAGCGATACAATGAGCAGTTCTTC. Translating gives CASSWERYNEQFF.

The chain uses TRBV7-9 and TRBJ1-4, with 9 bases aligning to TRBD1. Germline lookup yields CDR1 SEHNR and CDR2 FQNEAQ (reference sequence). The CDR3 spans 16 residues. Losses at the gene ends were 5 bases for V and 0 bases for J; bases not matched to a gene: 4. The CDR3 sequence is CASSRDRVPTNEKLFF. DNA for the CDR3: TGTGCCAGCAGCAGGGACAGGGTACCAACTAATGAAAAACTGTTTTTT.

The chain has TRBV6-5 and TRBJ2-4, with 8 nucleotides matching TRBD1. The CDR3 is 14 residues long. Trimming cost V 0 bases and J 9 bases; bases outside gene matches: 4. Germline lookup yields CDR1 MNHEY and CDR2 SVGAGI. The CDR3 DNA reads as TGTGCCAGCAGTTACTCCGACAGGGGACCCATTCAGTACTTC. As protein: CASSYSDRGPIQYF.

In its sample, this clone was seen once. The chain combines TRBV19 with TRBJ1-5, with TRBD1 matching over 11 bases. Trimming at V came to 5 bases and at J to 0 bases, leaving 6 bases not matched to a gene. CDR1 and CDR2 (germline): LNHDA, SQIVND (reference sequence). The CDR3 is 17 residues long. The CDR3 loop reads CASSVGTGGTSNQPQHF. In nucleotides, the CDR3 is TGTGCCAGTAGTGTCGGGACAGGGGGTACTAGCAATCAGCCCCAGCATTTT.

V and J are TRBV3-1 (or the pseudogene TRBV3-2) and TRBJ1-5, with D unclear. The germline V gene encodes CDR1 LGHDT and CDR2 YNNKEL (reference sequence). The CDR3 is 13 residues long. Trimming took off 0 bases at V and 7 bases at J, with 7 bases between the two ends. CDR3 in amino acids: CASSQDRFQPQHF. The CDR3 bases are TGTGCCAGCAGCCAAGACAGGTTCCAGCCCCAGCATTTT.